The next 18 T cell receptor beta chains were all read from a single sample in a study of OX40 agonist ivuxolimab in advanced cancers. Libraries were built with the immunoSEQ multiplex PCR assay. What TCRdb holds here is the immuneACCESS table cut down to in-frame rearrangements. Part of the clones is not present; checked against another copy, under half of the missing clones reflect an unresolved V gene, and the others are unexplained. For this sample there are some 64,000 clones; 92% appear just once. Of the sample, roughly 25% falls within the top ten clones. The sequencing used CD4+ or CD8+ T cells sorted from blood, collected in a trial of the OX40 agonist ivuxolimab. The source is an adult with an advanced solid tumor such as melanoma, head and neck, liver or kidney cancer.

The table lists this clone with a few counts. The chain uses TRBV4-3 and TRBJ2-2, with TRBD1 as a possible D gene (5 bases). Germline values: CDR1 LGHNA, CDR2 YSLEER. This CDR3 is built from 15 residues. Trimming took 5 bases from V and 0 from J, leaving 10 bases between them. CDR3 bases: TGCGCCAGCAGCGTGGACATTCCGAACACCGGGGAGCTGTTTTTT. The encoded protein is CASSVDIPNTGELFF.

This clone occurred once. V usage is TRBV9 and J usage is TRBJ2-5, with D unresolved. The ends were cut back, 3 bases at V and 5 bases at J, with 8 bases in the middle. The CDR3 contains 12 residues. Germline V gives CDR1 SGDLS, CDR2 YYNGEE. In DNA, the CDR3 is TGTGCCAGCAGCGCCCTGGGGGAGACCCAGTACTTC. It yields the protein CASSALGETQYF.

This sequence joins TRBV2 and TRBJ2-7, with 8 bases aligning to TRBD1. J was trimmed by 1 base and V by 5 bases; bases with no gene match: 1. Germline V gene sequence: CDR1 SNHLY, CDR2 FYNNEI. The CDR3 sequence is 13 residues long. In DNA, the CDR3 is TGTGCCAGCAGTACAGGGGGATCCTACGAGCAGTACGTC. Translating it yields CASSTGGSYEQYV.

The chain is built from TRBV2 and TRBJ2-3; the D is unclear. V lost 6 bases and J lost 0, with 4 bases in between. This CDR3 has 12 residues. The V gene's germline CDR1 is SNHLY and CDR2 FYNNEI. CDR3 residues: CASRESTDTQYF. The CDR3 DNA reads TGTGCCAGCAGAGAGAGCACAGATACGCAGTATTTT.

The V gene is TRBV19, the J gene TRBJ1-2, with 7 bases that match TRBD1. The CDR3 has 13 residues. Trimming cost V 2 bases and J 7 bases; bases outside gene matches: 4. Germline CDR1 and CDR2: LNHDA and SQIVND (reference sequence). The CDR3 sequence is CASSIKGASGYTF. Here the CDR3 DNA reads TGTGCCAGTAGTATAAAGGGGGCAAGTGGCTACACCTTC.

V is TRBV2 and J is TRBJ1-2; no firm D call. V dropped 7 bases and J dropped 9 bases, with 24 bases sitting between them. The CDR3 is made up of 15 amino acids. Germline loops: CDR1 SNHLY, CDR2 FYNNEI. The CDR3: CASIGLGLPAQRYTF. The CDR3 nucleotides are TGTGCCAGCATCGGGCTAGGGTTGCCGGCTCAACGCTACACCTTC.

CDR3 residues: CASGTNQPQHF. CDR3 DNA sequence: TGTGCTAGTGGTACCAATCAGCCCCAGCATTTT. The genes are TRBV12-5 and TRBJ1-5; D call uncertain. This CDR3 is 11 amino acids long. Germline-derived CDR1 and CDR2 are LGHNT and FRNRAP. The ends were cut back, 5 bases at V and 3 bases at J, with 2 bases in the middle. Together with reference TRBV12-5 and TRBJ1-5, the CDR3 gives the full variable domain: DARVTQTPRHKVTEMGQEVTMRCQPILGHNTVFWYRQTMMQGLELLAYFRNRAPLDDSGMPKDRFSAEMPDATLATLKIQPSEPRDSAVYFCASGTNQPQHFGDGTRLSIL.

The CDR3 is CASSGTGTNEQFF. The CDR3 nucleotides are TGTGCCAGTAGTGGGACAGGGACGAATGAGCAGTTCTTC. This chain joins TRBV19 and TRBJ2-1; 9 bases match TRBD1. The V gene's germline CDR1 is LNHDA and CDR2 SQIVND (reference sequence). V lost 5 bases and J lost 7; bases outside the gene matches: 3. This CDR3 is 13 amino acids long.

The V gene is TRBV4-2, the J gene TRBJ2-3; D may be TRBD1 or TRBD2 (7 bases each). The germline V and J ends were trimmed by 3 bases and 6 bases, with 13 bases remaining between them. Looked up from germline, CDR1 is LGHNA and CDR2 is YNFKEQ. CDR3 size: 14 residues. This chain's CDR3 is CASSHGGGGDTQYF. The CDR3 nucleotides read TGTGCCAGCAGCCACGGGGGAGGGGGCGATACGCAGTATTTT.

The V and J genes are TRBV7-9 and TRBJ1-2; TRBD1 matches 9 bases. Germline-derived CDR1 and CDR2 are SEHNR and FQNEAQ (reference sequence). This CDR3 comprises 15 residues. V gave up 5 bases and J gave up 4 bases; unmatched junction bases: 8. The chain's CDR3 is CASSAGTGLGYGYTF. CDR3 nucleotides: TGTGCCAGCAGCGCTGGGACAGGGTTAGGCTATGGCTACACCTTC.

V and J are TRBV4-3 and TRBJ1-1; D gene unclear. CDR3 length: 12 amino acids. Germline-derived CDR1 and CDR2 are LGHNA and YSLEER. Trimming removed 0 bases from V and 6 bases from J, with 5 bases in between. The chain's CDR3 is CASSQDGAEAFF. The CDR3 DNA is TGCGCCAGCAGCCAAGACGGGGCTGAAGCTTTCTTT.

This clone was observed a single time. The chain uses TRBV7-8 and TRBJ1-5; D not resolved. The V gene lost 5 bases and the J gene lost 3 bases, with 5 bases spanning the gap. Germline CDR1 reads SGHVS; CDR2 reads FQNEAQ. The CDR3 is 12 residues long. The CDR3 reads CASSSPNQPQHF. The CDR3 DNA sequence: TGTGCCAGCAGCAGCCCCAATCAGCCCCAGCATTTT.

The chain couples TRBV6-1 to TRBJ2-3, with no clear D. Germline CDR1 reads MNHNS; CDR2 reads SASEGT. Trimming took off 3 bases at V and 4 bases at J, with 2 bases between the two ends. CDR3 length: 11 amino acids. Here the CDR3 reads CASSEPDTQYF. In DNA form, the CDR3 reads TGTGCCAGCAGTGAGCCAGATACGCAGTATTTT.

This sequence joins TRBV6-5 and TRBJ1-2, with 8 bases matching TRBD1. Per the germline V gene, CDR1 is MNHEY and CDR2 is SVGAGI. The V gene end was trimmed by 0 bases and the J gene end by 7 bases; junction bases not matched to a gene: 4. CDR3 size: 14 residues. CDR3 DNA: TGTGCCAGCAGTTACTCGAGCAGGGGGCCTGGCTACACCTTC. Encoded protein: CASSYSSRGPGYTF.

V and J are TRBV7-3 and TRBJ2-3; perhaps TRBD2 as D (7 bases). CDR1 and CDR2 from the germline V gene are SGHTA and FQGTGA. Deletions cut 4 bases from V and 3 bases from J, with 14 bases between. This CDR3 contains 15 residues. The CDR3 sequence: CASSSLAGATDTQYF. The CDR3 nucleotides are TGTGCCAGCAGCTCCCTCGCGGGGGCTACAGATACGCAGTATTTT.

This chain uses TRBV27 with TRBJ2-3, with D perhaps TRBD1 (5 bases). Germline CDR1 MNHEY, CDR2 SMNVEV (reference sequence). The CDR3 has 14 amino acids. V dropped 5 bases and J dropped 0 bases, with 9 bases sitting between them. CDR3 sequence (DNA): TGTGCCAGCAGTGTACAGGTTAGCACAGATACGCAGTATTTT. This gives the protein CASSVQVSTDTQYF.

CDR3: CASSLPRGEQYV. In DNA, the CDR3 is TGTGCCAGCTCACTGCCCCGGGGGGAGCAGTACGTC. This chain connects TRBV18 to TRBJ2-7; D is possibly TRBD2 (6 bases). The ends were cut back, 4 bases at V and 7 bases at J, with 11 bases in the middle. The germline gives CDR1 KGHSH, CDR2 LQKENI. The CDR3 is 12 amino acids.

In its sample, this clone was seen once. The chain has TRBV30 and TRBJ2-1; D is uncertain. This CDR3 contains 14 residues. Germline V gives CDR1 GTSNPN, CDR2 SVGIG (reference sequence). V gave up 1 base and J gave up 7 bases, with 14 bases separating them. CDR3 nucleotide sequence: TGTGCCTGGAGTGCCTCCCCCTTGGGAAATGAGCAGTTCTTC. It codes for CAWSASPLGNEQFF.